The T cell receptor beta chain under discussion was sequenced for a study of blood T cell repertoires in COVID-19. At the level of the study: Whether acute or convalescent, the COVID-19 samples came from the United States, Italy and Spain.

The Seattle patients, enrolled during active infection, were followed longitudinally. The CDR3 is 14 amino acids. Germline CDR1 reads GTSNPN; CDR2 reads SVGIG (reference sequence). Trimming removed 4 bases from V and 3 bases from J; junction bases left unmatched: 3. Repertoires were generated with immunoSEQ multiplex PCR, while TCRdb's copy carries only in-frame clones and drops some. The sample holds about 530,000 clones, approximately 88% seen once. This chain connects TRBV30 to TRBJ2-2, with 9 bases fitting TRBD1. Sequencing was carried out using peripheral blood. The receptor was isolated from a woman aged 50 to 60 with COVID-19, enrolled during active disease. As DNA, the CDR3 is TGTGCCTGGAAACAGGGGGCATACACCGGGGAGCTGTTTTTT. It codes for CAWKQGAYTGELFF.